Below, 20 T cell receptor beta chains from the same sample are listed, as sequenced in a study of shared clonotypes between healthy human individuals. Sequencing used immunoSEQ multiplex PCR; TCRdb keeps in-frame clones, though not all of them. The sample has 800,000 to 1,200,000 clones; 70% to 80% are singletons. Input material: memory CD4+ T cells from PBMCs. Documented subset: CD45RA-negative fraction. The receptor source for this set is a man younger than 30 in good health. Some clones in this sample may be carry-over from other donors' samples.

The chain links TRBV6-6 to TRBJ1-1; the match to TRBD1 covers 9 bases. V lost 7 bases to trimming and J lost 1 base; unmatched junction nucleotides: 7. The CDR3 has 15 amino acids. CDR1 MNHNY and CDR2 SVGAGI come from the germline V gene (reference sequence). CDR3 in DNA: TGTGCCAGCAACCTCCCGGACAGGGGGAACACTGAAGCTTTCTTT. Translated: CASNLPDRGNTEAFF.

The J gene is TRBJ2-1, the V gene TRBV5-1; TRBD2 aligns across 11 bases. The V segment lost 4 bases and the J segment 8 bases; nucleotides outside the gene matches: 5. The CDR3 totals 14 residues. Germline assignment: CDR1 SGHRS and CDR2 YFSETQ. The CDR3 nucleotides are TGCGCCAGCAGCCCCTTAGCGGGAGGGGATGAGCAGTTCTTC. Encoded protein: CASSPLAGGDEQFF.

V and J are TRBV27 and TRBJ2-3, with 8 bases that match TRBD2. CDR3 length equals 14 residues. The germline CDR1 and CDR2 sequences are MNHEY and SMNVEV (reference sequence). V lost 6 bases, J lost 2 bases, and 4 bases stayed unmatched. The CDR3 coding sequence is TGTGCCAGCAGGCCACTAGCGGACACAGATACGCAGTATTTT. Amino acids: CASRPLADTDTQYF.

The chain carries TRBV5-1 and TRBJ2-5; 8 nucleotides align to TRBD2. CDR3 length equals 16 residues. Germline trimming cut 4 bases from V and 5 bases from J; bases unmatched to any gene: 13. Germline values: CDR1 SGHRS, CDR2 YFSETQ. The CDR3 nucleotides are TGCGCCAGCAGCCTGGGGGACGGGAGGGCTTTTGAGACCCAGTACTTC. Translation: CASSLGDGRAFETQYF.

This clone was seen once. CDR3: CASSISGRPGELFF. The CDR3 region has the DNA TGTGCCAGCAGCATTAGCGGGAGGCCCGGGGAGCTGTTTTTT. The chain uses TRBV7-3 and TRBJ2-2, with TRBD2 matching over 10 bases. The ends lost 5 bases at V and 6 bases at J; junction bases unmatched: 3. This CDR3 is 14 amino acids long. CDR1 and CDR2 from the germline V gene are SGHTA and FQGTGA.

This clone was observed once. V gene TRBV5-1 combines with J gene TRBJ2-1; 12 bases fit TRBD2. CDR3 length: 17 residues. From germline, CDR1 is SGHRS and CDR2 YFSETQ. V lost 3 bases, J lost 3 bases, and 7 bases stayed unmatched. DNA of the CDR3: TGCGCCAGCAGCTCAGGGACTAGCGGGTATGGCTACAATGAGCAGTTCTTC. Translation: CASSSGTSGYGYNEQFF.

This chain links TRBV30 with TRBJ1-4; D gene uncertain. Germline loops: CDR1 GTSNPN, CDR2 SVGIG (reference sequence). V was clipped by 5 bases and J by 6 bases, with 13 bases between them. The CDR3 sequence is 13 residues long. CDR3 coding DNA: TGTGCCTGGTCTGACGGGAGCTATGAAAAACTGTTTTTT. Translated, it gives CAWSDGSYEKLFF.

In regard to this clone: This clone may be a read error of a much larger clone one base away. The chain couples TRBV7-8 to TRBJ1-5, with D uncertain. The CDR3 loop spans 12 amino acids. Trimming left V 5 bases short and J 3 bases short, with 5 bases between. Germline CDR1 and CDR2: SGHVS and FQNEAQ. CDR3 residues: CASSGTNQPQHF. The CDR3 DNA follows: TGTGCCAGCAGCGGTACCAATCAGCCCCAGCATTTT.

The V gene is TRBV10-3, the J gene TRBJ2-6; no definite D call. This CDR3 region has 16 residues. V dropped 8 bases and J dropped 1 base, with 15 bases sitting between them. Germline CDR1 is ENHRY and CDR2 is SYGVKD. The CDR3 bases are TGTGCCATCGGAGCACAGCCCGGGTCTGGGGCCAACGTCCTGACTTTC. Residues: CAIGAQPGSGANVLTF.

This chain links TRBV28 with TRBJ2-2; TRBD2 agrees at 10 bases. With 2 bases clipped from V and 6 bases from J, the junction kept 3 bases outside the gene matches. The CDR3 consists of 15 residues. Germline lookup yields CDR1 MDHEN and CDR2 SYDVKM. The CDR3 nucleotides are TGTGCCAGCAGTTTAGGACTAGCGGAGTCCGGGGAGCTGTTTTTT. Encoded protein: CASSLGLAESGELFF.

The V call is TRBV14, the J call TRBJ2-5, with 9 bases identical to TRBD2. The CDR3 runs to 17 residues. V dropped 1 base and J dropped 3; count of bases not matched to a gene: 9. Germline CDR1 SGHDN, CDR2 FVKESK. The CDR3: CASSQGWGVAGEETQYF. CDR3 nucleotide sequence: TGTGCCAGCAGCCAAGGCTGGGGAGTAGCGGGAGAAGAGACCCAGTACTTC.

The J gene is TRBJ2-5, the V gene TRBV5-1; weak D call: TRBD2 (5 bases). Germline CDR1 is SGHRS and CDR2 is YFSETQ. Deletions cut 6 bases from V and 2 bases from J, with 11 bases between. The CDR3 sequence is 13 residues long. This CDR3 is CASKQPGQETQYF. For the CDR3, the DNA is TGCGCCAGCAAACAACCGGGGCAAGAGACCCAGTACTTC.

The chain has TRBV5-1 and TRBJ2-1; 7 bases map to TRBD1. In germline, CDR1 is SGHRS, CDR2 YFSETQ. V dropped 2 bases and J dropped 4; count of bases not matched to a gene: 6. CDR3 size: 15 residues. CDR3 DNA: TGCGCCAGCAGCTTCCGGGACAGTGATTACAATGAGCAGTTCTTC. This codes for CASSFRDSDYNEQFF.

The V gene is TRBV28, the J gene TRBJ1-5, with D unclear. Trimming took 2 bases from V and 5 from J, leaving 13 bases between them. Germline CDR1 MDHEN, CDR2 SYDVKM. The CDR3 is 15 residues long. The CDR3 nucleotides are TGTGCCAGCAGTTTACCGGGGTCCCTAGATCAGCCCCAGCATTTT. Translating gives CASSLPGSLDQPQHF.

This clone was counted once. The chain is built from TRBV19 and TRBJ1-3; no clear D. Germline V gene lookup returns CDR1 LNHDA and CDR2 SQIVND (reference sequence). The CDR3 consists of 13 residues. V was cut by 3 bases and J by 4 bases, with 7 bases left in between. The CDR3 sequence: CASSIDRGNTIYF. For the CDR3, the DNA is TGTGCCAGTAGTATTGACCGCGGAAACACCATATATTTT.

The rearrangement uses TRBV11-2 and TRBJ1-2; D gene ambiguous. This CDR3 region has 12 residues. The V end lost 2 bases, the J end lost 4 bases, and 5 bases lay between the germline ends. Germline loops: CDR1 SGHAT, CDR2 FQNNGV. CDR3 in DNA: TGTGCCAGCAGCTTACGCAGCTATGGCTACACCTTC. It codes for CASSLRSYGYTF.

The rearrangement joins TRBV5-1 to TRBJ2-2, with a possible D match to TRBD2 (5 bases). Trimming stripped 5 bases from V and 7 bases from J, with 12 bases between. Germline CDR1 reads SGHRS; CDR2 reads YFSETQ. The CDR3 runs 13 residues. CDR3 protein: CASRRALSGELFF. In DNA, the CDR3 is TGCGCCAGCAGGAGGGCTTTGAGCGGGGAGCTGTTTTTT. Drawing the rest from reference TRBV5-1 and TRBJ2-2, the complete variable domain is KAGVTQTPRYLIKTRGQQVTLSCSPISGHRSVSWYQQTPGQGLQFLFEYFSETQRNKGNFPGRFSGRQFSNSRSEMNVSTLELGDSALYLCASRRALSGELFFGEGSRLTVL.

The chain combines TRBV10-3 with TRBJ2-1, with D possibly being TRBD1 or TRBD2 (5 bases each). Germline CDR1 reads ENHRY; CDR2 reads SYGVKD. V shed 7 bases and J shed 10 bases, with 14 bases lying between them. The CDR3 is 12 amino acids. The CDR3 sequence: CAIKGPGEEQFF. For the CDR3, the DNA is TGTGCCATCAAGGGACCCGGGGAAGAGCAGTTCTTC.

The chain employs TRBV5-8 and TRBJ1-5; D uncertain. V shed 0 bases and J shed 3 bases, with 22 bases lying between them. This CDR3 has 19 amino acids. Looked up from germline, CDR1 is SGHTS and CDR2 is YDEGEE. CDR3 protein: CASSLVILMGGSNNQPQHF. The CDR3 bases are TGTGCCAGCAGCTTGGTTATTTTAATGGGAGGATCTAACAATCAGCCCCAGCATTTT.

Comments on this clone: One junction end disagrees with the germline gene, perhaps due to a read error. This sequence joins TRBV9 and TRBJ1-5; a possible D gene is TRBD1 (5 bases). Germline V CDR1 and CDR2: SGDLS, YYNGEE. The CDR3 length is 8 residues. The CDR3 protein is CASSLGGF. The DNA of the CDR3 is TGTGCCAGTTCCCTGGGGGGTTTT.